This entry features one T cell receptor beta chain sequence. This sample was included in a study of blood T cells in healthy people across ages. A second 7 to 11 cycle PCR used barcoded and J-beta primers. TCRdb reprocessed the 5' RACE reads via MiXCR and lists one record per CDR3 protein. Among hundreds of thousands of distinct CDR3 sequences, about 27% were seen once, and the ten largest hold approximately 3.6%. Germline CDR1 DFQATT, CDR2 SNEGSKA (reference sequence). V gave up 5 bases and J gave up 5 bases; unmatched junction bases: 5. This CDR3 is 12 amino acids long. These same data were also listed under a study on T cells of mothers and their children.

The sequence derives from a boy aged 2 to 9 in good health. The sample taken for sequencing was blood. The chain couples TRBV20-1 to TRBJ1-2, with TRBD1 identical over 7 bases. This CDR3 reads CSAAATGYGYTF. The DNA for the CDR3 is TGCAGTGCTGCGGCGACAGGGTATGGCTACACCTTC.